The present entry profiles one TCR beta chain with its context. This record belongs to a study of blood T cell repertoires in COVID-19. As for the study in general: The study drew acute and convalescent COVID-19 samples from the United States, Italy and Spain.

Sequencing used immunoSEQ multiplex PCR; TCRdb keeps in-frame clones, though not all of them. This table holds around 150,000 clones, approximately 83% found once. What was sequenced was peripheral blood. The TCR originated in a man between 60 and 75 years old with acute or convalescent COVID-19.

CDR3 bases: TGTGCCAGTACCACCGGGGGGGCCGTGAACACTGAAGCTTTCTTT. It is translated as CASTTGGAVNTEAFF. The chain couples TRBV19 to TRBJ1-1; weak D call: TRBD1 (6 bases). Trimming shortened V by 7 bases and J by 0 bases, and 15 bases separated the two germline ends. CDR1 and CDR2 from the germline V gene are LNHDA and SQIVND (reference sequence). The CDR3 loop spans 15 amino acids.